These T cell receptor beta chains were read from a single sample in a study of technical replicates of blood from a few donors. Clones were read by immunoSEQ multiplex PCR, and TCRdb kept only the in-frame ones, dropping some. Of fewer than 75,000 clones listed, approximately 88% are singletons. The specimen sequenced was PBMCs. These receptors originate from a human donor in good health. Some clones in this sample may be carry-over from other donors' samples. Both conserved end residues are trimmed from each CDR3.

j_call: TRBJ2-7; v_call: TRBV7-9; cdr3_aa: ASSLEDRDYEQY
j_call: TRBJ1-2; v_call: TRBV7-2; cdr3_aa: ASSYSGDNNYGYT
j_call: TRBJ1-4; v_call: TRBV11-2; cdr3_aa: ASSLGVTGYEKLF
j_call: TRBJ2-5; v_call: TRBV6-6; cdr3_aa: ASSRPRAGGDKTQY
j_call: TRBJ2-5; v_call: TRBV6-1; cdr3_aa: ASRRLAGGQETQY
j_call: TRBJ2-1; v_call: TRBV4-2; cdr3_aa: ASSQDIPYNEQF
j_call: TRBJ2-7; v_call: TRBV13; cdr3_aa: ASSQPPTSGSYEQY
j_call: TRBJ2-7; v_call: TRBV4-3; cdr3_aa: ASARDRVGPYEQY
j_call: TRBJ1-6; v_call: TRBV4-1; cdr3_aa: ASSPHLQGKDSPLH
j_call: TRBJ1-2; v_call: TRBV5-6; cdr3_aa: ASSLSGGGGGYT
j_call: TRBJ1-5; v_call: TRBV19; cdr3_aa: ASSWTGSNQPQH
j_call: TRBJ2-5; v_call: TRBV7-2; cdr3_aa: ASSFDGTSGQETQY
j_call: TRBJ2-1; v_call: TRBV4-3; cdr3_aa: ASSPQAGGGDGEQF
j_call: TRBJ1-6; v_call: TRBV5-6; cdr3_aa: ASSLVGRVSDSPLH
j_call: TRBJ1-1; v_call: TRBV10-3; cdr3_aa: ASTGGQETEAF
j_call: TRBJ2-1; v_call: TRBV30; cdr3_aa: AWSYGRGNYNEQF
j_call: TRBJ2-2; v_call: TRBV4-1; cdr3_aa: ASSQLTRTGELF
j_call: TRBJ2-7; v_call: TRBV29-1; cdr3_aa: SVDDKASGSYEQY
j_call: TRBJ1-2; v_call: TRBV6-6; cdr3_aa: ASSRLGGYGYT
j_call: TRBJ2-1; v_call: TRBV2; cdr3_aa: ASSRYRDINEQF